The rows below give T cell receptor beta chains drawn from one sample of a study of a mutant IDH1 vaccine in newly diagnosed glioma. No cognate antigen is known for these TCRs. Only in-frame clones appear in the TCRdb table, and some are missing; sequencing was by immunoSEQ multiplex PCR. The repertoire has some 54,000 clones, more than 85% of them found once; the top ten carry about 2.4%. The sample was PBMCs, taken from a glioma patient whose treatment included an IDH1 peptide vaccine. These receptors came from a man aged 45-65 years with glioma. CDR3s include the opening cysteine and the closing phenylalanine or tryptophan. The D gene is left open where the match is weak. Clone size is shown for a subset of rows, as once, few, many or a class of expanded clone.

V gene: TRBV6-4
D gene: TRBD2
clone size: -
J gene: TRBJ2-1
CDR3 protein: CASSVDGGTYNEQFF
CDR3 DNA: TGTGCCAGCAGTGTGGACGGGGGGACCTACAATGAGCAGTTCTTC

V gene: TRBV7-8
D gene: TRBD2
clone size: -
J gene: TRBJ2-1
CDR3 protein: CASSLSWKTSGRALSNEQFF
CDR3 DNA: TGTGCCAGCAGCTTAAGTTGGAAGACTAGCGGGAGGGCCTTATCGAATGAGCAGTTCTTC

V gene: TRBV6-1
D gene: -
clone size: -
J gene: TRBJ1-5
CDR3 protein: CASSEAGTASQPQHF
CDR3 DNA: TGTGCCAGCAGTGAAGCGGGGACGGCATCTCAGCCCCAGCATTTT

V gene: TRBV11-2
D gene: TRBD2
clone size: once
J gene: TRBJ2-1
CDR3 protein: CASSVAGGLNEQFF
CDR3 DNA: TGTGCCAGCAGCGTAGCGGGGGGTTTGAATGAGCAGTTCTTC

V gene: TRBV9
D gene: -
clone size: once
J gene: TRBJ2-3
CDR3 protein: CASSADFLADTQYF
CDR3 DNA: TGTGCCAGCAGCGCCGATTTCTTAGCAGATACGCAGTATTTT

V gene: TRBV28
D gene: -
clone size: once
J gene: TRBJ1-1
CDR3 protein: CASSLGTEAFF
CDR3 DNA: TGTGCCAGCAGTTTAGGGACAGAAGCTTTCTTT

V gene: TRBV11-2
D gene: TRBD1
clone size: -
J gene: TRBJ2-7
CDR3 protein: CASSLGQGTYYEQYF
CDR3 DNA: TGTGCCAGCAGCTTGGGACAGGGGACCTACTACGAGCAGTACTTC

V gene: TRBV5-6
D gene: TRBD1
clone size: -
J gene: TRBJ1-4
CDR3 protein: CASSRGTGSEKLFF
CDR3 DNA: TGTGCCAGCAGCAGAGGGACAGGAAGTGAAAAACTGTTTTTT

V gene: TRBV10-1
D gene: -
clone size: -
J gene: TRBJ2-2
CDR3 protein: CASMKARTGELFF
CDR3 DNA: TGCGCCAGCATGAAGGCAAGAACCGGGGAGCTGTTTTTT

V gene: TRBV5-6
D gene: TRBD1
clone size: -
J gene: TRBJ2-2
CDR3 protein: CASSLGQVLNTGELFF
CDR3 DNA: TGTGCCAGCAGCCTTGGACAGGTCCTAAACACCGGGGAGCTGTTTTTT

V gene: TRBV28
D gene: -
clone size: -
J gene: TRBJ2-7
CDR3 protein: CASKMNRVYYEQYF
CDR3 DNA: TGTGCCAGCAAAATGAACAGAGTTTACTACGAGCAGTACTTC

V gene: TRBV4-3
D gene: -
clone size: -
J gene: TRBJ1-4
CDR3 protein: CASSPQKGGGEKLFF
CDR3 DNA: TGCGCCAGCAGCCCCCAGAAAGGGGGAGGAGAAAAACTGTTTTTT

V gene: TRBV19
D gene: -
clone size: -
J gene: TRBJ1-5
CDR3 protein: CASSIRTPYQPQHF
CDR3 DNA: TGTGCCAGTAGTATTCGGACACCCTATCAGCCCCAGCATTTT

V gene: TRBV5-1
D gene: -
clone size: once
J gene: TRBJ1-1
CDR3 protein: CASSLAKASLEAFF
CDR3 DNA: TGCGCCAGCAGCTTGGCCAAAGCGTCCCTCGAAGCTTTCTTT

V gene: TRBV10-3
D gene: -
clone size: -
J gene: TRBJ1-1
CDR3 protein: CAIRTSSNTEAFF
CDR3 DNA: TGTGCCATCAGGACCTCCTCGAACACTGAAGCTTTCTTT

V gene: TRBV4-2
D gene: TRBD2
clone size: -
J gene: TRBJ2-6
CDR3 protein: CASSQDAGAGANVLTF
CDR3 DNA: TGTGCCAGCAGCCAAGATGCGGGGGCTGGGGCCAACGTCCTGACTTTC

V gene: TRBV4-1
D gene: -
clone size: -
J gene: TRBJ2-3
CDR3 protein: CASSQEVGATSTDTQYF
CDR3 DNA: TGCGCCAGCAGCCAAGAAGTAGGGGCAACTAGCACAGATACGCAGTATTTT

V gene: TRBV7-2
D gene: TRBD1
clone size: once
J gene: TRBJ1-3
CDR3 protein: CASRTEGAAGNTIYF
CDR3 DNA: TGTGCCAGCAGGACTGAGGGGGCTGCAGGAAACACCATATATTTT

V gene: TRBV28
D gene: TRBD2
clone size: -
J gene: TRBJ2-7
CDR3 protein: CASGFPSGASEQYF
CDR3 DNA: TGTGCCAGCGGCTTCCCTAGCGGGGCTTCCGAGCAGTACTTC

V gene: TRBV19
D gene: -
clone size: -
J gene: TRBJ1-1
CDR3 protein: CASSIAAGSTSEAFF
CDR3 DNA: TGTGCCAGTAGTATAGCGGCAGGGAGTACGAGTGAAGCTTTCTTT

V gene: TRBV7-9
D gene: -
clone size: -
J gene: TRBJ1-5
CDR3 protein: CASSLGGGGQPQHF
CDR3 DNA: TGTGCCAGCAGCTTAGGAGGAGGGGGTCAGCCCCAGCATTTT

V gene: TRBV6-6
D gene: -
clone size: -
J gene: TRBJ1-2
CDR3 protein: CASSYSGGLGGYTF
CDR3 DNA: TGTGCCAGCAGTTATTCGGGAGGGCTGGGTGGCTACACCTTC

V gene: TRBV28
D gene: -
clone size: -
J gene: TRBJ1-5
CDR3 protein: CASSLIQNQPQHF
CDR3 DNA: TGTGCCAGCAGTTTAATACAGAATCAGCCCCAGCATTTT

V gene: TRBV4-1
D gene: -
clone size: -
J gene: TRBJ2-1
CDR3 protein: CASSPELSHRRMDEQFF
CDR3 DNA: TGCGCCAGCAGCCCGGAGTTGTCTCATAGGAGAATGGATGAGCAGTTCTTC

V gene: TRBV30
D gene: TRBD1
clone size: -
J gene: TRBJ1-2
CDR3 protein: CAGKGQATTYGYTF
CDR3 DNA: TGTGCCGGAAAGGGACAGGCGACTACCTATGGCTACACCTTC

V gene: TRBV30
D gene: -
clone size: -
J gene: TRBJ1-2
CDR3 protein: CAWNWEARRNYGYTF
CDR3 DNA: TGTGCCTGGAATTGGGAGGCGCGGAGAAACTATGGCTACACCTTC

V gene: TRBV2
D gene: TRBD1
clone size: -
J gene: TRBJ2-7
CDR3 protein: CASILDRGLDEQYF
CDR3 DNA: TGTGCCAGCATTTTAGACAGGGGGCTAGACGAGCAGTACTTC

V gene: TRBV28
D gene: TRBD2
clone size: -
J gene: TRBJ2-5
CDR3 protein: CASSGGLARLETQYF
CDR3 DNA: TGTGCCAGCAGTGGAGGACTAGCCCGTTTAGAGACCCAGTACTTC

V gene: TRBV5-4
D gene: TRBD1
clone size: -
J gene: TRBJ2-7
CDR3 protein: CASSLGGQGSYEQYF
CDR3 DNA: TGTGCCAGCAGCTTGGGAGGACAGGGATCCTACGAGCAGTACTTC

V gene: TRBV9
D gene: -
clone size: -
J gene: TRBJ2-5
CDR3 protein: CASSPGQGGETQYF
CDR3 DNA: TGTGCCAGCAGCCCCGGGCAGGGGGGAGAGACCCAGTACTTC

V gene: TRBV4-3
D gene: TRBD2
clone size: -
J gene: TRBJ2-3
CDR3 protein: CASSQIAGASPGTDTQYF
CDR3 DNA: TGCGCCAGCAGCCAAATAGCGGGGGCCTCTCCGGGCACAGATACGCAGTATTTT

V gene: TRBV11-3
D gene: TRBD2
clone size: -
J gene: TRBJ2-3
CDR3 protein: CASSQTSGGWGTQYF
CDR3 DNA: TGTGCCAGCAGCCAGACTAGCGGGGGTTGGGGTACGCAGTATTTT